One and the same sample provided the 17 T cell receptor beta chains below, sequenced in a study of response to subunit inactivated influenza vaccine. TCRdb reprocessed the RT-PCR reads via MiXCR and lists one record per CDR3 protein. The sample holds about 700,000 distinct CDR3 sequences, about 15% seen once. Material: PBMCs from blood, obtained less than 15 days before vaccination. Receptor source: a man aged 45-60 years who received an inactivated influenza vaccine.

This clonotype came up many times. CDR3 residues: CASSLRGDYGYTF. For the CDR3, the DNA is TGTGCCAGCAGTTTACGGGGTGACTATGGCTACACCTTC. The chain carries TRBV12-3 or TRBV12-4 and TRBJ1-2; D unclear. V dropped 2 bases and J dropped 3 bases, with 7 bases sitting between them. The CDR3 length is 13 residues.

This clonotype was observed a few times. J is TRBJ2-1 and V is TRBV2; 13 positions agree with TRBD2. The V segment lost 6 bases and the J segment 9 bases; nucleotides outside the gene matches: 11. Germline V gene sequence: CDR1 SNHLY, CDR2 FYNNEI. The CDR3 consists of 16 residues. The CDR3 reads CASRGLAGEKKAEQFF. DNA for the CDR3: TGTGCCAGCAGAGGACTAGCGGGAGAAAAAAAGGCTGAGCAGTTCTTC.

This clonotype has ten or more counts. The V call is TRBV5-6, the J call TRBJ2-1; D not certain. This CDR3 is 13 amino acids long. Germline lookup yields CDR1 SGHDT and CDR2 YYEEEE. V lost 6 bases and J lost 8, with 15 bases in between. As DNA, the CDR3 is TGTGCCAGCAATAGCTTTGATCGGTATGAGCAGTTCTTC. Translation gives CASNSFDRYEQFF. Using reference TRBV5-6 and TRBJ2-1 for the parts outside the CDR3, the full variable domain is DAGVTQSPTHLIKTRGQQVTLRCSPKSGHDTVSWYQQALGQGPQFIFQYYEEEERQRGNFPDRFSGHQFPNYSSELNVNALLLGDSALYLCASNSFDRYEQFFGPGTRLTVL.

This chain uses TRBV11-1 with TRBJ2-2, with 12 positions matching TRBD2. V dropped 3 bases and J dropped 2; count of bases not matched to a gene: 10. The CDR3 runs to 19 residues. Germline-derived CDR1 and CDR2 are SGHAT and FQDESV (reference sequence). The CDR3 coding sequence is TGTGCCAGCAGCTTCGGACTAGCGGGAACGACTGATAACACCGGGGAGCTGTTTTTT. It translates to CASSFGLAGTTDNTGELFF.

The table lists this clonotype with a few counts. CDR3 protein: CSVRTGLGQAQFF. The CDR3 nucleotides read TGCAGCGTTCGCACGGGACTGGGCCAAGCGCAGTTCTTC. V usage is TRBV29-1 and J usage is TRBJ2-1, with D maybe TRBD2 (6 bases). V lost 5 bases to trimming and J lost 12 bases, with 20 bases between them. Germline CDR1 SQVTM, CDR2 ANQGSEA. CDR3 length: 13 residues.

This clonotype was found a few times. The chain combines TRBV28 with TRBJ2-1; 10 nucleotides align to TRBD2. V shed 5 bases and J 4 bases; nucleotides not matched to a gene: 5. The CDR3 runs 15 residues. CDR1 is MDHEN, CDR2 SYDVKM, per germline. In nucleotides, the CDR3 is TGTGCCAGCAGTACTAGCGGGATCGGTTACAATGAGCAGTTCTTC. It yields the protein CASSTSGIGYNEQFF.

At least ten counts were recorded for this clonotype. The chain carries TRBV2 and TRBJ2-1; D is unclear. CDR1 is SNHLY and CDR2 is FYNNEI in the germline V gene. Trimming cost V 4 bases and J 1 base, with 14 bases left between them. The CDR3 runs to 16 residues. The CDR3 spells CASSASAERSYNEQFF. CDR3 coding DNA: TGTGCCAGCAGTGCCTCGGCTGAGAGGTCCTACAATGAGCAGTTCTTC.

In this sample, this clonotype turned up a few times. The rearrangement links TRBV28 to TRBJ2-7; TRBD1 matches at 7 bases. CDR3 length equals 14 residues. Trimming cost V 4 bases and J 3 bases; bases outside gene matches: 6. CDR1 and CDR2 from the germline V gene are MDHEN and SYDVKM. CDR3 DNA sequence: TGTGCCAGCAGTTCGGACAGGTTATACTACGAGCAGTACTTC. This sequence encodes CASSSDRLYYEQYF.

In nucleotides, the CDR3 is TGCGCCAGCAGCCAAGATATAAGTTCCGGCTACACCTTC. This gives the protein CASSQDISSGYTF. The rearrangement uses TRBV4-3 and TRBJ1-2; D is ambiguous. V was trimmed by 0 bases and J by 8 bases, leaving 10 bases between them. The CDR3 is 13 residues long. Germline loops: CDR1 LGHNA, CDR2 YSLEER.

Only a few counts were recorded for this clonotype. The gene calls are TRBV14 and TRBJ2-1, with 8 bases aligning to TRBD1. After removal of 5 bases from V and 1 base from J, the junction contained 4 bases not matched to a gene. CDR3 length equals 15 residues. Germline-derived CDR1 and CDR2 are SGHDN and FVKESK. CDR3 region: CASSAWDRSYNEQFF. Here the CDR3 DNA reads TGTGCCAGCAGCGCATGGGACAGGTCCTACAATGAGCAGTTCTTC. The entire variable domain, with the rest obtained from reference TRBV14 and TRBJ2-1, is as follows: EAGVTQFPSHSVIEKGQTVTLRCDPISGHDNLYWYRRVMGKEIKFLLHFVKESKQDESGMPNNRFLAERTGGTYSTLKVQPAELEDSGVYFCASSAWDRSYNEQFFGPGTRLTVL.

This clonotype was counted only a few times. The CDR3 DNA reads TGCAGTGCTACCGGGACTGACCAAGAGACCCAGTACTTC. Amino acids: CSATGTDQETQYF. This chain connects TRBV20-1 to TRBJ2-5; perhaps TRBD2 as D (6 bases). Germline CDR1 reads DFQATT; CDR2 reads SNEGSKA (reference sequence). V lost 4 bases to trimming and J lost 0 bases, with 9 bases between them. CDR3 size: 13 residues.

About this clonotype: At one of its ends the junction is not consistent with the germline gene, which may arise from a read error. V usage is TRBV24-1 and J usage is TRBJ2-5, with D uncertain. CDR1 KGHDR and CDR2 SFDVKD come from the germline V gene. CDR3 length: 14 amino acids. The CDR3 DNA is TGTGGCACCGCCGTAGACAAAAACCAAGAGACCCAGTACTTC. Protein: CGTAVDKNQETQYF.

This chain joins TRBV7-9 and TRBJ2-5; 7 nucleotides match TRBD1. This CDR3 region has 16 residues. V was clipped by 5 bases and J by 5 bases; unmatched bases: 14. Germline loops: CDR1 SEHNR, CDR2 FQNEAQ (reference sequence). The CDR3 DNA reads TGTGCCAGCAGCCAACGGGTTGACAGGGCTGGCGAGACCCAGTACTTC. Translation gives CASSQRVDRAGETQYF.

This chain links TRBV24-1 with TRBJ2-3, with a tentative D call TRBD2 (6 bases). Trimming shortened V by 7 bases and J by 0 bases, and 13 bases separated the two germline ends. The CDR3 contains 15 residues. Per germline, CDR1 KGHDR and CDR2 SFDVKD. CDR3: CATRADGRSTDTQYF. The DNA for the CDR3 is TGTGCCACCAGGGCGGACGGGAGAAGCACAGATACGCAGTATTTT.

The genes are TRBV20-1 and TRBJ1-5, with a tentative D call TRBD1 (6 bases). CDR3 size: 14 residues. Trimming took off 5 bases at V and 4 bases at J, with 15 bases between the two ends. Germline CDR1 reads DFQATT; CDR2 reads SNEGSKA (reference sequence). The CDR3 nucleotides are TGCAGTGCTGGGAGACAGGCCTCTAATCAGCCCCAGCATTTT. It translates to CSAGRQASNQPQHF.

The rearrangement joins TRBV5-1 to TRBJ2-3; weak D call: TRBD1 (6 bases). Per the germline V gene, CDR1 is SGHRS and CDR2 is YFSETQ. The germline V and J ends were trimmed by 7 bases and 2 bases, with 14 bases remaining between them. The CDR3 has 14 amino acids. This CDR3 is CASSTGIDTDTQYF. As DNA, the CDR3 is TGCGCCAGCTCTACAGGGATCGACACAGATACGCAGTATTTT.

This clonotype was counted only a few times. The chain recombines TRBV5-6 with TRBJ2-3, with 8 bases fitting TRBD2. Germline lookup yields CDR1 SGHDT and CDR2 YYEEEE. The J segment lost 4 bases and the V segment lost 2 bases, leaving 9 bases of the junction unmatched. The length of the CDR3 is 16 residues. CDR3 protein: CASSFTREALPDTQYF. CDR3 nucleotide sequence: TGTGCCAGCAGCTTTACGCGGGAGGCTCTTCCAGATACGCAGTATTTT.